A selection of T cell receptor beta chains follows, all from one sample in a study of cytomegalovirus exposure and HLA in healthy donors. Only in-frame clones appear in the TCRdb table, and some are missing; sequencing was by immunoSEQ multiplex PCR. The data show fewer than 200,000 clones, 85% seen once. Sample: PBMCs. These receptor sequences come from a man aged 18 to 30 in good health and CMV-seropositive. Each CDR3 is given with its conserved first and last residue. D genes are given only for firm matches. For some rows the clone size is stated as once, few or many, or as a class when expanded; others skip it.

V	J	D	size	length	DNA	CDR3
TRBV6-1	TRBJ2-7	TRBD1	.	14	TGTGCCAGCACCGGACGGGACAGGCTGTACGAGCAGTACTTC	CASTGRDRLYEQYF
TRBV27	TRBJ2-1	.	.	14	TGTGCCAGCAGTTTATACGGAGGGCTCAATGATCAGTTCTTC	CASSLYGGLNDQFF
TRBV30	TRBJ2-1	.	.	12	TGTGCCTGGAGATTAACATACAATGAGCAGTTCTTC	CAWRLTYNEQFF
TRBV4-1	TRBJ2-5	TRBD1	.	16	TGCGCCAGCAGCCAAGCCGGGACAGGGCAGGAAGAGACCCAGTACTTC	CASSQAGTGQEETQYF
TRBV5-4	TRBJ2-1	TRBD2	once	13	TGTGCCAGCAGCTCCGGGACTAGGGGCGAGCAGTTCTTC	CASSSGTRGEQFF
TRBV27	TRBJ2-3	TRBD2	.	15	TGTGCCAGCAGTCCCCGGAGAGGCGGGGGGGATACGCAGTATTTT	CASSPRRGGGDTQYF
TRBV7-2	TRBJ2-3	TRBD2	.	14	TGTGCCAGCGGAGTAGCGGGGGCTTCACATACGCAGTATTTT	CASGVAGASHTQYF
TRBV9	TRBJ2-5	TRBD2	.	15	TGTGCCAGCAGCCCTCGACTAGCGGGAGATGAGACCCAGTACTTC	CASSPRLAGDETQYF
TRBV27	TRBJ2-5	.	once	15	TGTGCCAGCAGTCTAAGCACGACTAGAGGAGAGACCCAGTACTTC	CASSLSTTRGETQYF
TRBV5-8	TRBJ1-2	TRBD1	.	15	TGTGCCAGCAGCTTACCCCGGGACAGGGGCGATGGCTACACCTTC	CASSLPRDRGDGYTF
TRBV27	TRBJ1-1	.	.	13	TGTGCCAGCAGTTTTTCGGTGAGCACTGAAGCTTTCTTT	CASSFSVSTEAFF
TRBV19	TRBJ1-2	.	few	15	TGTGCCAGAGCAGGACAGTTTAGGGGTAGCTATGGCTACACCTTC	CARAGQFRGSYGYTF
TRBV28	TRBJ1-2	.	once	17	TGTGCCAGCAGTTTAATTGGGGGGGCGCAAGGAAACTATGGCTACACCTTC	CASSLIGGAQGNYGYTF
TRBV5-1	TRBJ1-1	TRBD1	.	15	TGCGCCAGCAACTCGCAGGGGGGCATGAACACTGAAGCTTTCTTT	CASNSQGGMNTEAFF
TRBV28	TRBJ2-7	.	.	11	TGTGCCAGCAGTTTAGGGGCTGTAAGGTACTTC	CASSLGAVRYF
TRBV27	TRBJ2-2	.	once	14	TGTGCCAGCAGTGGGCAGGGCCGCACCGGGGAGCTGTTTTTT	CASSGQGRTGELFF
TRBV9	TRBJ2-5	.	many	17	TGTGCCAGCAGCCCAGGGGCAATAACCTCGTACCAAGAGACCCAGTACTTC	CASSPGAITSYQETQYF
TRBV2	TRBJ1-1	.	.	13	TGTGCCAGCAGTGTGGACACGAACACTGAAGCTTTCTTT	CASSVDTNTEAFF
TRBV7-9	TRBJ2-7	.	.	14	TGTGCCAGCAGCTCGAGGGCGGTCGACTACGAGCAGTACTTC	CASSSRAVDYEQYF
TRBV5-1	TRBJ2-1	.	.	15	TGCGCCAGCAGCTTTGGGCGGGAAGGGGTGAATGAGCAGTTCTTC	CASSFGREGVNEQFF
TRBV11-2	TRBJ1-3	.	.	15	TGTGCCAGCAGCTTAGCGCCGGCCAGGGAAAACACCATATATTTT	CASSLAPARENTIYF
TRBV2	TRBJ2-3	.	.	12	TGTGCCAGCGGGCCCCCCTCCGACCTCCAGTATTTT	CASGPPSDLQYF
TRBV30	TRBJ1-3	.	.	14	TGTGCCGGACCACAGGGTCCCTCTGGAAACACCATATATTTT	CAGPQGPSGNTIYF
TRBV29-1	TRBJ1-2	.	once	13	TGCAGCGTTGAACATGGCCAGAACTATGGCTACACCTTC	CSVEHGQNYGYTF
TRBV13	TRBJ2-7	TRBD2	.	19	TGTGCCAGCAGCACTAAGGGACTAGCGGGAGCGGGAAGGATCTACGAGCAGTACTTC	CASSTKGLAGAGRIYEQYF
TRBV5-1	TRBJ2-2	TRBD1	.	17	TGCGCCAGCAGTCAACTGCCTGGCAGGGGGCCCGTGGGGGAGCTGTTTTTT	CASSQLPGRGPVGELFF
TRBV5-1	TRBJ2-5	.	.	13	TGCGCCAGCAGCTTTCAGGGACAAGAGACCCAGTACTTC	CASSFQGQETQYF